What follows is one T cell receptor beta chain and its context. Libraries were prepared by immunoSEQ multiplex PCR; TCRdb keeps only in-frame clonotypes and omits some of them. The profile shows 200,000 to 250,000 clones, about 86% of them singletons. V was clipped by 5 bases and J by 6 bases; unmatched bases: 7. The CDR3 contains 13 residues. Germline lookup yields CDR1 SQVTM and CDR2 ANQGSEA. These data are taken from a study of cytomegalovirus exposure and HLA in healthy donors. The gene calls are TRBV29-1 and TRBJ2-7, with 10 bases identical to TRBD1. The material sequenced was PBMCs. The receptor was isolated from a woman between 18 and 29 years old in good health and CMV-seronegative. The CDR3 loop is CSVQTGGEGEQYF. In nucleotides, the CDR3 is TGCAGCGTTCAGACAGGGGGCGAAGGCGAGCAGTACTTC.